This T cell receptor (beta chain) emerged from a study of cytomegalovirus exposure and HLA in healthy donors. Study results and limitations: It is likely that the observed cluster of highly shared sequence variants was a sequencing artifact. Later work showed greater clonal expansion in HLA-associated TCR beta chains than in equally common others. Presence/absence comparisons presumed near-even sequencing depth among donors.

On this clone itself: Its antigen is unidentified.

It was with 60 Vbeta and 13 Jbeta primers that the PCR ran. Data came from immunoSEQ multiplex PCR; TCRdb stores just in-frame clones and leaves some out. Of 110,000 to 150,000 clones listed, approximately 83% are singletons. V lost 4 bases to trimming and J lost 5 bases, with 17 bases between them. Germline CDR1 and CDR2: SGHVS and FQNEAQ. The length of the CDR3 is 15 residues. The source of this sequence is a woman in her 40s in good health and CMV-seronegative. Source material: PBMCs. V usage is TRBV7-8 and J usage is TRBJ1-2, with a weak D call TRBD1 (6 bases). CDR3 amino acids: CASSSRQAGGYGYTF. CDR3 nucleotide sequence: TGTGCCAGCAGCTCCAGACAGGCTGGTGGGTATGGCTACACCTTC.